This entry is about one T cell receptor (beta chain). Its specificity is unknown. V was clipped by 5 bases and J by 6 bases, with 16 bases between them. CDR3 length: 15 amino acids. Germline CDR1 reads SGHTA; CDR2 reads FQGTGA. Sequencing used immunoSEQ multiplex PCR; TCRdb keeps in-frame clones, though not all of them. The sample lists 110,000 or so clones, nearly 80% occurring once. This sample is drawn from a study of radiotherapy plus CTLA-4 blockade in lung cancer. Whole-study context: Patients showed objective responses in under 20% of cases, and disease control was achieved by under 35%.

Points from the study as a whole: Tumor-origin TCR clones grew in blood after radiotherapy plus ipilimumab.

This material consisted of peripheral blood, taken from a patient treated with radiotherapy plus ipilimumab. The chain couples TRBV7-3 to TRBJ2-2; D perhaps matches TRBD1 (6 bases). The TCR was taken from a human donor with non-small cell lung cancer who had a partial response to radiotherapy plus ipilimumab. As DNA, the CDR3 is TGTGCCAGCAGCCTTGTCGGACAGAGTTCCGGGGAGCTGTTTTTT. It encodes CASSLVGQSSGELFF.